Listed here are 31 T cell receptor beta chains from one sample, sequenced in a study of CD8+ T cells in alopecia areata (dated by TCRdb to about 2018). What this sample's time point label stands for: around 24 weeks on oral tofacitinib. Read against the paper, the sample's treatment or condition label means: oral pan-JAK inhibitor, 5-10 mg twice daily. The method was the immunoSEQ multiplex PCR assay. RNA was extracted from all samples and reverse transcribed into cDNA as template for TCR sequencing. In its TCRdb copy, this immuneACCESS table keeps in-frame sequences only and misses some clones. Where compared with another copy, unresolved V genes explain less than half of these, and the others have no known cause. Recorded for this sample are approximately 110,000 clones; around three fifths of them occurred a single time. Over 9% of the sample belongs to the ten largest clones. The starting material was CD8+ T cells sorted from blood, obtained at week 24, from a patient treated with tofacitinib. Source of these receptors: a human donor with alopecia areata.

J is TRBJ2-1 and V is TRBV19; D is unresolved. This CDR3 has 15 residues. Germline values: CDR1 LNHDA, CDR2 SQIVND (reference sequence). Trimming left V 5 bases short and J 0 bases short, with 11 bases between. CDR3 DNA: TGTGCCAGTAGTCACGTTCCAAGCTCCTACAATGAGCAGTTCTTC. The encoded protein is CASSHVPSSYNEQFF.

The chain employs TRBV18 and TRBJ2-7; the D gene is possibly TRBD2 (6 bases). Looked up from germline, CDR1 is KGHSH and CDR2 is LQKENI. V was clipped by 5 bases and J by 2 bases, with 13 bases between them. The CDR3 loop spans 14 amino acids. The chain's CDR3 is CASSAGPGAYEQYF. CDR3 nucleotides: TGTGCCAGCTCAGCCGGGCCGGGGGCCTACGAGCAGTACTTC.

This clone came up a few times. At one end, the junction sequence differs from germline, possibly due to a read error. The chain uses TRBV25-1 and TRBJ1-2; the match to TRBD1 covers 7 bases. There are 16 residues in the CDR3. Looked up from germline, CDR1 is MGHDK and CDR2 is SYGVNS. CDR3 sequence reads: CASSAPGTEMDYGYTF. In nucleotides, the CDR3 is TGTGCCAGTAGTGCCCCCGGGACAGAGATGGACTATGGCTACACCTTC.

The J gene is TRBJ1-5, the V gene TRBV4-1; TRBD1 aligns across 11 bases. Germline values: CDR1 MGHRA, CDR2 YSYEKL. The CDR3 loop spans 17 amino acids. V gave up 4 bases and J gave up 5 bases; unmatched junction bases: 10. In DNA, the CDR3 is TGCGCCAGCAGCCGGATCGGGGGGACAGGGGGATATCAGCCCCAGCATTTT. Residues: CASSRIGGTGGYQPQHF.

This rearrangement joins TRBV6-1 to TRBJ1-2; possibly TRBD1 for D (5 bases). V gave up 3 bases and J gave up 3 bases, with 8 bases separating them. Germline CDR1 and CDR2: MNHNS and SASEGT. The CDR3 has 13 residues. CDR3: CASSDAGYYGYTF. As DNA, the CDR3 is TGTGCCAGCAGTGATGCAGGGTACTATGGCTACACCTTC.

The chain combines TRBV7-6 with TRBJ1-1; 8 bases match TRBD1. CDR1 is SGHVS and CDR2 is FNYEAQ in the germline V gene. The CDR3 runs 14 residues. Unmatched junction bases numbered 10, after V lost 7 bases and J lost 6 bases. The CDR3 is CASNSPGQAPEAFF. Written as DNA, the CDR3 is TGTGCCAGCAACTCCCCGGGACAGGCGCCTGAAGCTTTCTTT. The variable domain in full, completed from reference TRBV7-6 and TRBJ1-1, reads GAGVSQSPRYKVTKRGQDVALRCDPISGHVSLYWYRQALGQGPEFLTYFNYEAQQDKSGLPNDRFSAERPEGSISTLTIQRTEQRDSAMYRCASNSPGQAPEAFFGQGTRLTVV.

This clone is termed medium-sized. The genes are TRBV6-5 and TRBJ2-6; no clear D gene. Germline V gene lookup returns CDR1 MNHEY and CDR2 SVGAGI. The CDR3 sequence is 14 residues long. V was cut by 2 bases and J by 0 bases, with 2 bases left in between. The CDR3 sequence: CASSYNSGANVLTF. The CDR3 region has the DNA TGTGCCAGCAGTTACAACTCTGGGGCCAACGTCCTGACTTTC.

This clone was seen a handful of times. The genes are TRBV5-1 and TRBJ2-3, with D hard to call. V was cut by 3 bases and J by 0 bases, with 11 bases left in between. Germline V gene data show CDR1 as SGHRS and CDR2 as YFSETQ. This CDR3 is built from 15 residues. The CDR3 sequence is CASSSGRISTDTQYF. Here the CDR3 DNA reads TGCGCCAGCAGCTCCGGACGGATTAGCACAGATACGCAGTATTTT.

The V call is TRBV30, the J call TRBJ2-1, with D possibly TRBD1 on 6 matching bases. This CDR3 is 12 amino acids long. Germline V gene lookup returns CDR1 GTSNPN and CDR2 SVGIG (reference sequence). Trimming removed 2 bases from V and 9 bases from J, with 11 bases in between. This CDR3 reads CAWSYGGGEQFF. As DNA, the CDR3 is TGTGCCTGGAGTTATGGGGGCGGTGAGCAGTTCTTC.

The rearrangement uses TRBV9 and TRBJ2-1; D may match TRBD1 or TRBD2 (5 bases each). CDR3 size: 15 residues. V was clipped by 0 bases and J by 8 bases, with 15 bases between them. CDR1 and CDR2 (germline): SGDLS, YYNGEE. The CDR3 loop reads CASSVGEIWGDEQFF. The CDR3 DNA reads as TGTGCCAGCAGCGTAGGGGAGATATGGGGCGATGAGCAGTTCTTC. The variable domain in full, with the rest retrieved from reference TRBV9 and TRBJ2-1, is DSGVTQTPKHLITATGQRVTLRCSPRSGDLSVYWYQQSLDQGLQFLIQYYNGEERAKGNILERFSAQQFPDLHSELNLSSLELGDSALYFCASSVGEIWGDEQFFGPGTRLTVL.

The rearrangement joins TRBV13 to TRBJ2-1, with D possibly matching TRBD2 (6 bases). This CDR3 is 15 amino acids long. Germline V CDR1 and CDR2: PRHDT, FYEKMQ (reference sequence). The V end lost 5 bases, the J end lost 6 bases, and 17 bases lay between the germline ends. This CDR3 is CASSPLGTEGNEQFF. Written as DNA, the CDR3 is TGTGCCAGCAGCCCTCTGGGAACGGAGGGCAATGAGCAGTTCTTC.

V gene TRBV13 combines with J gene TRBJ1-6; the D is unclear. The CDR3 totals 13 residues. Germline V gene sequence: CDR1 PRHDT, CDR2 FYEKMQ (reference sequence). The ends were cut back, 4 bases at V and 7 bases at J, with 8 bases in the middle. CDR3 nucleotides: TGTGCCAGCAGCTCTTCCCGGAATTCACCCCTCCACTTT. Amino acid sequence: CASSSSRNSPLHF. The complete variable domain, with remaining parts taken from reference TRBV13 and TRBJ1-6, reads AAGVIQSPRHLIKEKRETATLKCYPIPRHDTVYWYQQGPGQDPQFLISFYEKMQSDKGSIPDRFSAQQFSDYHSELNMSSLELGDSALYFCASSSSRNSPLHFGNGTRLTVT.

Written as DNA, the CDR3 is TGTGCCAGCAGCCACCAAGGGACGGAGAGCTCCTATAATTCACCCCTCCACTTT. Translating it yields CASSHQGTESSYNSPLHF. V usage is TRBV4-2 and J usage is TRBJ1-6, with D possibly TRBD1 on 5 matching bases. The V gene lost 3 bases and the J gene lost 0 bases, with 15 bases spanning the gap. The CDR3 loop spans 18 amino acids. Germline CDR1 is LGHNA and CDR2 is YNFKEQ.

CDR3 in amino acids: CASSEGGGQLYEQYF. CDR3 sequence (DNA): TGTGCCAGCAGTGAAGGTGGGGGACAGCTCTACGAGCAGTACTTC. V usage is TRBV6-1 and J usage is TRBJ2-7; TRBD1 agrees at 7 bases. Trimming at V came to 1 base and at J to 3 bases, leaving 6 bases not matched to a gene. Germline CDR1 and CDR2: MNHNS and SASEGT. The CDR3 runs 15 residues.

The V gene is TRBV7-2, the J gene TRBJ1-3; the D gene is possibly TRBD1 (5 bases). This CDR3 contains 15 residues. The ends were cut back, 3 bases at V and 0 bases at J, with 9 bases in the middle. The germline V gene has CDR1 SGHTA and CDR2 FQGNSA. As DNA, the CDR3 is TGTGCCAGCAGCTTGTACAGGAGCTCTGGAAACACCATATATTTT. It is translated as CASSLYRSSGNTIYF.

This clone was seen more than once but under ten times. The chain links TRBV7-9 to TRBJ2-5, with D possibly matching TRBD2 (5 bases). The CDR3 runs 12 residues. The germline V and J ends were trimmed by 5 bases and 8 bases, with 12 bases remaining between them. Germline CDR1 is SEHNR and CDR2 is FQNEAQ (reference sequence). Here the CDR3 reads CASSPRPGTQYF. For the CDR3, the DNA is TGTGCCAGCAGCCCTCGACCGGGAACCCAGTACTTC.

As regards this clone: A junction end diverges from the germline sequence, so it may reflect a read error. The chain is built from TRBV7-7 and TRBJ2-5; 7 bases agree with TRBD1. The CDR3 is made up of 14 amino acids. Per the germline V gene, CDR1 is SSHAT and CDR2 is FNYEAQ (reference sequence). For the CDR3, the DNA is TGTGCTAGCAGCCCTACGACAGGGAAGGAGACCCAGTACTTC. Its translation: CASSPTTGKETQYF.

A few counts support this clone. The V call is TRBV19, the J call TRBJ2-5; D is perhaps TRBD2 (5 bases). The CDR3 totals 14 residues. Germline CDR1 and CDR2: LNHDA and SQIVND (reference sequence). V was shortened by 4 bases and J by 6 bases, with 15 bases between the two germline ends. The CDR3 DNA reads as TGTGCCAGTAGTAAGGGAGAGGAGGCGCAGACCCAGTACTTC. This codes for CASSKGEEAQTQYF.

This clone was seen more than once but under ten times. The chain carries TRBV7-9 and TRBJ2-1, with a tentative D call TRBD2 (6 bases). Trimming removed 0 bases from V and 6 bases from J, with 6 bases in between. CDR3 length: 13 residues. Germline V gene data show CDR1 as SEHNR and CDR2 as FQNEAQ (reference sequence). This CDR3 is CASSLAGGNEQFF. The DNA of the CDR3 is TGTGCCAGCAGCTTAGCGGGGGGCAATGAGCAGTTCTTC.

The chain links TRBV2 to TRBJ2-1, with D hard to call. V was shortened by 7 bases and J by 6 bases, with 4 bases between the two germline ends. Per the germline V gene, CDR1 is SNHLY and CDR2 is FYNNEI. The CDR3 spans 10 residues. The CDR3 sequence: CASNGNEQFF. CDR3 nucleotide sequence: TGTGCCAGCAACGGCAATGAGCAGTTCTTC.

The V and J genes are TRBV9 and TRBJ1-2, with TRBD1 matching over 9 bases. Unmatched junction bases numbered 7, after V lost 0 bases and J lost 4 bases. The CDR3 is made up of 16 amino acids. Germline assignment: CDR1 SGDLS and CDR2 YYNGEE. The CDR3 bases are TGTGCCAGCAGCGTAGGTGGGACAGGGATCACCTATGGCTACACCTTC. Translated, it gives CASSVGGTGITYGYTF.

The rearrangement uses TRBV5-4 and TRBJ2-1; 7 bases line up with TRBD1. The CDR3 contains 14 residues. Germline V CDR1 and CDR2: SGHNT, YYREEE (reference sequence). V gave up 4 bases and J gave up 5 bases; unmatched junction bases: 6. CDR3 in DNA: TGTGCCAGCAGCCTCAGACAGGGAGACAATGAGCAGTTCTTC. This encodes CASSLRQGDNEQFF. The whole variable domain, filled in from reference TRBV5-4 and TRBJ2-1, reads ETGVTQSPTHLIKTRGQQVTLRCSSQSGHNTVSWYQQALGQGPQFIFQYYREEENGRGNFPPRFSGLQFPNYSSELNVNALELDDSALYLCASSLRQGDNEQFFGPGTRLTVL.

This clone has just a few counts. Within the sample, other DNA sequences also encode this same CDR3. This chain uses TRBV7-9 with TRBJ2-1, with unresolved D. Germline V gene lookup returns CDR1 SEHNR and CDR2 FQNEAQ (reference sequence). The CDR3 covers 10 residues. V shed 8 bases and J shed 5 bases, with 4 bases lying between them. The CDR3 spells CASGDNEQFF. CDR3 bases: TGTGCCAGCGGGGACAATGAGCAGTTCTTC. Full variable domain (outside the CDR3, taken from reference TRBV7-9 and TRBJ2-1): DTGVSQNPRHKITKRGQNVTFRCDPISEHNRLYWYRQTLGQGPEFLTYFQNEAQLEKSRLLSDRFSAERPKGSFSTLEIQRTEQGDSAMYLCASGDNEQFFGPGTRLTVL.

V is TRBV9 and J is TRBJ1-2, with TRBD1 matching over 10 bases. The length of the CDR3 is 16 residues. Germline-derived CDR1 and CDR2 are SGDLS and YYNGEE. The junction had 11 bases not matched to a gene; V was cut back by 3 bases and J by 6 bases. The CDR3 nucleotides are TGTGCCAGCAGCGAGACGGGACAGGGGTGGAGAGATGGCTACACCTTC. It is translated as CASSETGQGWRDGYTF.

This rearrangement joins TRBV30 to TRBJ2-2; tentatively, D is TRBD1 (6 bases). Germline V gene lookup returns CDR1 GTSNPN and CDR2 SVGIG (reference sequence). The CDR3 totals 12 residues. Trimming shortened V by 8 bases and J by 3 bases, and 10 bases separated the two germline ends. The chain's CDR3 is CAPTGYTGELFF. The DNA of the CDR3 is TGTGCCCCCACAGGGTACACCGGGGAGCTGTTTTTT.

The V and J genes are TRBV29-1 and TRBJ1-2, with D unresolved. The CDR3 consists of 13 residues. Trimming removed 5 bases from V and 3 bases from J, with 13 bases in between. From germline, CDR1 is SQVTM and CDR2 ANQGSEA. CDR3 DNA: TGCAGCGTTCTCGGGAGCTCGGACTATGGCTACACCTTC. Its translation: CSVLGSSDYGYTF.

The chain employs TRBV13 and TRBJ1-1; TRBD1 matches at 8 bases. Germline-derived CDR1 and CDR2 are PRHDT and FYEKMQ (reference sequence). The CDR3 length is 13 residues. The V segment lost 10 bases and the J segment 0 bases; nucleotides outside the gene matches: 4. CDR3 region: CATRQGMNTEAFF. CDR3 DNA sequence: TGTGCCACACGACAGGGGATGAACACTGAAGCTTTCTTT.

This clone was found once. The chain has TRBV19 and TRBJ1-5; no definite D call. Germline CDR1 LNHDA, CDR2 SQIVND (reference sequence). The CDR3 totals 13 residues. V gave up 8 bases and J gave up 3 bases, with 11 bases separating them. As DNA, the CDR3 is TGTGCCAGTTCGTCCCCCCACAATCAGCCCCAGCATTTT. Translation: CASSSPHNQPQHF.

This clone was found a few times. The chain combines TRBV2 with TRBJ2-1; D may be TRBD2 (6 bases). V was clipped by 6 bases and J by 0 bases, with 18 bases between them. This CDR3 has 17 amino acids. CDR1 is SNHLY, CDR2 FYNNEI, per germline. This chain's CDR3 is CASSHTPTAGSYNEQFF. The CDR3 DNA follows: TGTGCCAGCAGCCACACCCCCACAGCGGGCTCCTACAATGAGCAGTTCTTC.

The V call is TRBV27, the J call TRBJ2-2, with 8 positions matching TRBD2. With 8 bases clipped from V and 3 bases from J, the junction kept 5 bases outside the gene matches. Germline V gene lookup returns CDR1 MNHEY and CDR2 SMNVEV (reference sequence). The CDR3 covers 14 residues. CDR3 protein: CASAGLVDTGELFF. The CDR3 DNA reads as TGTGCCAGCGCGGGACTAGTCGACACCGGGGAGCTGTTTTTT.

CDR3 in amino acids: CASSQVSQGAYGYTF. Written as DNA, the CDR3 is TGCGCCAGCAGCCAAGTTTCTCAGGGGGCCTATGGCTACACCTTC. The chain joins TRBV4-1 to TRBJ1-2; 8 bases are a match to TRBD1. J was trimmed by 4 bases and V by 1 base; bases with no gene match: 5. This CDR3 comprises 15 residues. The germline V gene has CDR1 MGHRA and CDR2 YSYEKL.